These 30 T cell receptor beta chains came from one sample sequenced in a study of blood T cells in healthy people across ages. Primed by a sample-barcoded 5' primer and a J-beta primer mix, a second PCR proceeded for about 6 to 11 cycles. TCRdb itself ran the 5' RACE reads through MiXCR, one entry per CDR3 protein. The data hold about 1.5 million distinct CDR3 sequences, with approximately 38% observed a single time. The sample consisted of blood. The receptors originated from a woman aged 18-35 years in good health.

The chain carries TRBV2 and TRBJ2-1, with D unresolved. Germline V gene sequence: CDR1 SNHLY, CDR2 FYNNEI. Trimming removed 5 bases from V and 3 bases from J, with 11 bases in between. The CDR3 runs to 14 residues. CDR3 DNA sequence: TGTGCCAGCAGTTTGTCCCAGCACTACAATGAGCAGTTCTTC. Amino acids: CASSLSQHYNEQFF.

There are a few counts of this clonotype. The V call is TRBV20-1, the J call TRBJ2-3; the match to TRBD1 covers 10 bases. V shed 0 bases and J 3 bases; nucleotides not matched to a gene: 9. Germline values: CDR1 DFQATT, CDR2 SNEGSKA (reference sequence). CDR3 length: 17 amino acids. The CDR3 DNA sequence: TGCAGTGCTAGAGACCCGGGCCGGGACAGGGGTACAGATACGCAGTATTTT. Residues: CSARDPGRDRGTDTQYF.

The J gene is TRBJ2-7, the V gene TRBV6-2 or TRBV6-3, with 10 nucleotides matching TRBD2. V gave up 0 bases and J gave up 3 bases; unmatched junction bases: 8. The CDR3 extends over 17 amino acids. Germline assignment: CDR1 MNHEY and CDR2 SVGEGT. CDR3 nucleotides: TGTGCCAGCAGTTACTCGGCTAGCGGGGGCCGATACTACGAGCAGTACTTC. Residues: CASSYSASGGRYYEQYF.

This chain connects TRBV20-1 to TRBJ2-5; 11 bases are a match to TRBD2. The J call may be wrong; the DNA end is better matched by TRBJ2-7. The germline V gene encodes CDR1 DFQATT and CDR2 SNEGSKA (reference sequence). The CDR3 is 15 amino acids. CDR3: CSARGGLAESDEQYF. CDR3 nucleotides: TGCAGTGCTCGGGGGGGACTAGCGGAATCCGACGAGCAGTACTTC.

Note on this clonotype: Sequence at one end of the junction differs from germline and may be a read error. Here the CDR3 DNA reads TGTGTCAGCAGAACAAACAGGTTCCCCTTCGAGCAGTACTTC. Amino acid sequence: CVSRTNRFPFEQYF. The genes are TRBV27 and TRBJ2-7, with D maybe TRBD1 (5 bases). The germline CDR1 and CDR2 sequences are MNHEY and SMNVEV (reference sequence). The CDR3 is 14 residues long.

The chain recombines TRBV7-3 with TRBJ2-3; TRBD2 matches at 12 bases. CDR3 length: 19 amino acids. The V gene's germline CDR1 is SGHTA and CDR2 FQGTGA. V lost 6 bases to trimming and J lost 0 bases; unmatched junction nucleotides: 13. DNA for the CDR3: TGTGCCAGCAGTCGTCAGGCTAGCGGGGGGGGGATTAGCACAGATACGCAGTATTTT. The encoded protein is CASSRQASGGGISTDTQYF.

The genes are TRBV6-1 and TRBJ2-1; TRBD1 aligns across 10 bases. Trimming cost V 7 bases and J 7 bases; bases outside gene matches: 10. The CDR3 sequence is 15 residues long. CDR1 is MNHNS and CDR2 is SASEGT in the germline V gene. In DNA, the CDR3 is TGTGCCAGCACCCCTGGACAGGGGGGAGGTAATGAGCAGTTCTTC. Its protein is CASTPGQGGGNEQFF.

In the case of this clonotype: A much bigger clone sits one base away, suggesting this may be a read error. The genes are TRBV5-5 and TRBJ2-4, with D perhaps matching TRBD2 (5 bases). CDR3 length: 15 residues. CDR1 SGHKS and CDR2 YYEKEE come from the germline V gene (reference sequence). With 3 bases removed from V and 13 bases from J, the gap between germline ends came to 23 bases. CDR3 nucleotide sequence: TGTGCCAGCAGCTGGGGTGCGGGTTACTACGAGCGGCAGTACTTC. It translates to CASSWGAGYYERQYF.

In its sample, this clonotype was seen once. CDR3 DNA: TGCGCCAGCAGCCTAGGGGGTTTGAGGGACGGGAACACTGAAGCTTTCTTT. Its protein product is CASSLGGLRDGNTEAFF. The chain links TRBV5-1 to TRBJ1-1; D may be TRBD1 (6 bases). CDR1 is SGHRS and CDR2 is YFSETQ in the germline V gene. The CDR3 is 17 residues long. V gave up 4 bases and J gave up 1 base, with 20 bases separating them.

This clonotype was counted only a few times. The chain links TRBV2 to TRBJ1-2; possible D gene TRBD1, 6 bases. The CDR3 loop spans 14 amino acids. Germline-derived CDR1 and CDR2 are SNHLY and FYNNEI. V gave up 3 bases and J gave up 3 bases, with 11 bases separating them. The CDR3 nucleotides are TGTGCCAGCAGTGAGTTTGCAGGGGACTATGGCTACACCTTC. Encoded protein: CASSEFAGDYGYTF. The variable domain in full, completed from reference TRBV2 and TRBJ1-2, reads EPEVTQTPSHQVTQMGQEVILRCVPISNHLYFYWYRQILGQKVEFLVSFYNNEISEKSEIFDDQFSVERPDGSNFTLKIRSTKLEDSAMYFCASSEFAGDYGYTFGSGTRLTVV.

This chain joins TRBV7-2 and TRBJ1-2, with D tentatively TRBD1 (5 bases). This CDR3 spans 15 amino acids. V shed 4 bases and J shed 7 bases, with 19 bases lying between them. Germline V gene lookup returns CDR1 SGHTA and CDR2 FQGNSA. CDR3 coding DNA: TGTGCCAGCAGCTCGCGGGACTCTCCGAGTGCTGGCTACACCTTC. Translation gives CASSSRDSPSAGYTF.

In its sample, this clonotype was seen a few times. This chain joins TRBV10-3 and TRBJ1-4; a possible D gene is TRBD1 (5 bases). The CDR3 extends over 15 amino acids. Germline V gives CDR1 ENHRY, CDR2 SYGVKD. Trimming removed 10 bases at V and 5 bases at J, with 20 bases between. CDR3 in DNA: TGTGCCACCACCGGGGGGACCGAGGCCAATGAAAAACTGTTTTTT. Amino acid sequence: CATTGGTEANEKLFF.

This chain's CDR3 is CASRWDAGPTYEQYF. The CDR3 DNA reads TGTGCCAGCAGGTGGGACGCGGGACCGACCTACGAGCAGTACTTC. This rearrangement joins TRBV2 to TRBJ2-7; weak D call: TRBD2 (6 bases). Looked up from germline, CDR1 is SNHLY and CDR2 is FYNNEI. CDR3 length: 15 residues. V shed 6 bases and J shed 2 bases, with 17 bases lying between them.

The rearrangement uses TRBV27 and TRBJ2-7; no definite D call. Germline values: CDR1 MNHEY, CDR2 SMNVEV (reference sequence). Trimming pared 1 base from V and 2 bases from J, leaving 9 bases between. This CDR3 is 14 amino acids long. The CDR3 nucleotides read TGTGCCAGCAGTTTATGGGCAGGTCCCTACGAGCAGTACTTC. Translation gives CASSLWAGPYEQYF.

The chain's CDR3 is CASSNRDRGREQYF. CDR3 nucleotide sequence: TGTGCCAGCAGTAATAGGGACAGGGGGCGCGAGCAGTACTTC. The chain couples TRBV27 to TRBJ2-5; 12 bases align to TRBD1. The better agreement between TRBJ2-7 and the DNA end casts doubt on the J call. The CDR3 has 14 residues. The germline CDR1 and CDR2 sequences are MNHEY and SMNVEV (reference sequence).

This clonotype was seen only a few times. The chain links TRBV11-2 to TRBJ2-1, with TRBD2 matching over 9 bases. The junction had 6 bases not matched to a gene; V was cut back by 3 bases and J by 3 bases. This CDR3 has 16 amino acids. CDR1 and CDR2 (germline): SGHAT, FQNNGV. As DNA, the CDR3 is TGTGCCAGCAGCTTTAGGGTAGCGGGGGTCTACAATGAGCAGTTCTTC. It codes for CASSFRVAGVYNEQFF.

A few counts support this clonotype. V usage is TRBV10-3 and J usage is TRBJ2-6, with D perhaps matching TRBD1 (6 bases). V was trimmed by 5 bases and J by 0 bases, leaving 17 bases between them. The germline V gene encodes CDR1 ENHRY and CDR2 SYGVKD. The CDR3 loop spans 18 amino acids. For the CDR3, the DNA is TGTGCCATCAGTAGAGCGACAGGCCCTAGCTCTGGGGCCAACGTCCTGACTTTC. This sequence encodes CAISRATGPSSGANVLTF.

The gene calls are TRBV6-5 and TRBJ2-4; D is possibly TRBD2 (6 bases). The closer fit of TRBJ2-7 to the DNA end suggests the J call may be wrong. CDR3 length equals 15 residues. CDR1 and CDR2 (germline): MNHEY, SVGAGI. This CDR3 reads CASSSSGEVPYEQYF. The CDR3 region has the DNA TGTGCCAGCAGTTCCTCGGGGGAAGTCCCCTACGAGCAGTACTTC.

V and J are TRBV27 and TRBJ2-5; 9 nucleotides match TRBD2. Germline CDR1 and CDR2: MNHEY and SMNVEV (reference sequence). The CDR3 loop spans 15 amino acids. With V trimmed by 4 bases and J by 1 base, 4 bases remained unmatched. The CDR3 is CASSWSSGVQETQYF. The CDR3 nucleotides are TGTGCCAGCAGTTGGTCTAGCGGGGTCCAAGAGACCCAGTACTTC.

The V and J genes are TRBV30 and TRBJ2-7; TRBD2 matches 11 bases. The germline V gene has CDR1 GTSNPN and CDR2 SVGIG (reference sequence). V shed 3 bases and J 6 bases; nucleotides not matched to a gene: 7. The CDR3 spans 14 residues. The CDR3 here is CAWRSKLAGVEQYF. Written as DNA, the CDR3 is TGTGCCTGGAGAAGTAAACTAGCGGGAGTCGAGCAGTACTTC.

This chain uses TRBV7-2 with TRBJ2-1, with 9 nucleotides matching TRBD2. Trimming cost V 5 bases and J 6 bases; bases outside gene matches: 8. CDR3 length: 15 residues. Germline V gene lookup returns CDR1 SGHTA and CDR2 FQGNSA. The CDR3, as DNA: TGTGCCAGCAGCATGACTAGCGGCGGGGGCAATGAGCAGTTCTTC. It specifies CASSMTSGGGNEQFF.

This clonotype was observed once. The chain employs TRBV2 and TRBJ1-1; 10 bases align to TRBD1. V trimming: 7 bases; J trimming: 11 bases; junction bases outside the gene matches: 10. The length of the CDR3 is 13 residues. The germline CDR1 and CDR2 sequences are SNHLY and FYNNEI. The CDR3 loop is CASNPLGGQGAFF. CDR3 DNA: TGTGCCAGCAACCCACTTGGGGGACAGGGGGCTTTCTTT.

Concerning this clonotype itself: At one end the junction does not follow the germline gene, possibly because of a read error. The chain links TRBV5-6 to TRBJ2-5; D possibly corresponds to TRBD1 (5 bases). CDR3 length: 14 residues. CDR1 SGHDT and CDR2 YYEEEE come from the germline V gene. CDR3 sequence: CASSRTGDLETQCF. In DNA, the CDR3 is TGTGCCAGCAGCCGCACAGGTGATCTAGAGACCCAGTGCTTC.

This clonotype was detected a few times. J is TRBJ2-7 and V is TRBV29-1; 7 positions match TRBD2. The ends lost 0 bases at V and 2 bases at J; junction bases unmatched: 7. Germline CDR1 SQVTM, CDR2 ANQGSEA. The CDR3 contains 15 residues. The CDR3 DNA follows: TGCAGCGTTGAAGATGAGGCGGGAGTGCCCTACGAGCAGTACTTC. This translates into CSVEDEAGVPYEQYF.

The genes are TRBV12-3 or TRBV12-4 and TRBJ2-3; no clear D gene. Trimming cost V 3 bases and J 1 base, with 8 bases left between them. The CDR3 runs to 14 residues. The DNA for the CDR3 is TGTGCCAGCAGTTTCCGGGCCCGCACAGATACGCAGTATTTT. It encodes CASSFRARTDTQYF.

The chain joins TRBV27 to TRBJ1-6; 8 bases line up with TRBD1. CDR3 size: 19 residues. Unmatched junction bases numbered 12, after V lost 2 bases and J lost 3 bases. Germline loops: CDR1 MNHEY, CDR2 SMNVEV (reference sequence). Here the CDR3 DNA reads TGTGCCAGCAGTTTACGGACAGGGAGTGGGACGGGCTATAATTCACCCCTCCACTTT. Its translation: CASSLRTGSGTGYNSPLHF.

This sequence joins TRBV20-1 and TRBJ2-7, with 9 bases lining up with TRBD2. With 1 base clipped from V and 5 bases from J, the junction kept 12 bases outside the gene matches. Per germline, CDR1 DFQATT and CDR2 SNEGSKA (reference sequence). The CDR3 is 16 amino acids. As DNA, the CDR3 is TGCAGTGCTAGAGGGGCGGGGGGGCTGTGGTTCAACGAGCAGTACTTC. Translated: CSARGAGGLWFNEQYF.

The gene calls are TRBV6-5 and TRBJ1-1; a possible D gene is TRBD1 (5 bases). The CDR3 runs 18 residues. Germline-derived CDR1 and CDR2 are MNHEY and SVGAGI. With 0 bases removed from V and 1 base from J, the gap between germline ends came to 18 bases. The CDR3 protein is CASSYSNLIWTPNTEAFF. The CDR3 nucleotides read TGTGCCAGCAGTTACTCGAATCTGATCTGGACACCGAACACTGAAGCTTTCTTT.

This clonotype was recorded many times. The V and J genes are TRBV12-3 or TRBV12-4 and TRBJ2-3, with unresolved D. V gave up 6 bases and J gave up 4 bases, with 8 bases separating them. The CDR3 sequence is 12 residues long. The CDR3: CASSHIPDTQYF. The CDR3, as DNA: TGTGCCAGCAGCCATATTCCAGATACGCAGTATTTT.

The chain joins TRBV28 to TRBJ2-3; 7 bases fit TRBD2. The CDR3 covers 16 residues. Germline V gene data show CDR1 as MDHEN and CDR2 as SYDVKM. V dropped 0 bases and J dropped 4; count of bases not matched to a gene: 7. The CDR3: CASSLWLAVGSDTQYF. The CDR3 DNA sequence: TGTGCCAGCAGTTTATGGCTAGCGGTGGGGTCAGATACGCAGTATTTT.